A selection of T cell receptor beta chains follows, all from one sample in a study of STAT3 mutations in large granular lymphocyte leukemia. Libraries were prepared by immunoSEQ multiplex PCR; TCRdb keeps only in-frame clonotypes and omits some of them. The sample records 1,700 or so clones, about two thirds being singletons. The sample taken for sequencing was peripheral blood mononuclear cells. The receptors were gathered from a man aged 60 to 69 with T-cell large granular lymphocyte leukemia. Some clones in this sample may be carry-over from other donors' samples. Each CDR3 is given with its conserved first and last residue. Each record gives: V gene, CDR3 protein.

TRBV7-3,CASSLIASGGPNEQFF
TRBV5-5,CASSVTGMNTEAFF
TRBV30,CAWSLDTGGYTF
TRBV5-1,CASSLESPNYGYTF
TRBV9,CASSVDSHNSPLHF
TRBV27,CASSLLGSADGYTF
TRBV5-1,CASSLPPADTQYF
TRBV5-4,CASSLDRGYYGYTF
TRBV7-9,CASSIEFYEQYF
TRBV4-1,CASSPAGEVGYTF
TRBV18,CASSPDGNYGYTF
TRBV4-2,CASSPPSRVGLEQYF
TRBV5-1,CASSLWGGDETQYF
TRBV10-3,CAIESAGTDTQYF
TRBV5-4,CASSWLGGFYNEQFF
TRBV2,CASSTPGTGEETQYF
TRBV30,CAWKADANVLTF
TRBV18,CASSPRSENTEAFF
TRBV5-1,CASSSGWGEYF
TRBV18,CASSPSGGWEQYF
TRBV7-2,CASSYLLGGGLNTEAFF
TRBV30,CAWSVSSYEQYF
TRBV7-2,CASRRLAGGREQYF
TRBV29-1,CSVQIAKGQAGRSEQYF
TRBV30,CAWSVLDRTYEQYF
TRBV5-6,CASSHDLTGFSYEQYF
TRBV18,CASSFGTGGLAFF
TRBV30,CAWTPRGEKLFF
TRBV5-1,CASSFWGRGGGYTF
TRBV29-1,CSGSGVGEAFF
TRBV5-6,CASSSRDSGGTDTQYF
TRBV11-2,CASSLGTSFYEQYF
TRBV29-1,CSVEIQGLGVTGELFF
TRBV5-5,CASRPGRSDEKLFF
TRBV30,CAWSSSYNQPQHF
TRBV7-9,CASSFDGGASTDTQYF
TRBV27,CASSRLAGGLYEQYF
TRBV4-1,CASSQEGGGATTEAFF
TRBV18,CASSLGALGNSPLHF
TRBV7-9,CASEIGGGADTQYF
TRBV28,CASSFLGPSPLHF
TRBV6-5,CASSNNRGGEAFF
TRBV5-6,CASSFEGYEQYF
TRBV29-1,CSAGTGEDGEQYF
TRBV7-9,CASSGTAPGDQPQHF
TRBV4-3,CASSQSKPGRTYGYTF
TRBV6-6,CATTYNLQGEGYTF
TRBV30,CAWSVPGRGSGNTIYF
TRBV30,CAWNSGGSPLHF
TRBV30,CAWSLGPEKETQYF
TRBV7-9,CASSSGTATNEKLFF
TRBV9,CASSVGGTNEQYF
TRBV7-3,CASSLTANSPLHF
TRBV6-5,CASSDPGGPYEQYF
TRBV5-1,CASSLWTGGYNEQFF
TRBV13,CASSTGGLDNEQFF
TRBV7-9,CASSPGVHNEQFF
TRBV13,CASSLGAGTDTQYF
TRBV5-4,CASSLGLAGGQFQETQYF